This is a list of T cell receptor beta chains from one sample in a study of response to subunit inactivated influenza vaccine. TCRdb itself ran the RT-PCR reads through MiXCR, one entry per CDR3 protein. The sample shows roughly 500,000 distinct CDR3 sequences, approximately 24% of them seen only once. The sample consisted of CD4+ T cells sorted from PBMCs, taken roughly 5 days after vaccination. These receptors were collected from a man between 45 and 60 years old who received an inactivated influenza vaccine. Each CDR3 is given with its conserved first and last residue. The D gene is left open where the match is weak. The size entry is marked missing in some rows and otherwise reads once, few, many or a size class.

D gene,J gene,clone size,CDR3 length,V gene,CDR3 protein,CDR3 DNA
NA,TRBJ2-1,NA,9,TRBV20-1,CSEYNEQFF,TGCAGTGAATACAATGAGCAGTTCTTC
TRBD1,TRBJ1-1,NA,15,TRBV12-3/TRBV12-4,CASSPGQGGSGEAFF,TGTGCCAGCAGTCCGGGACAGGGGGGTAGTGGTGAAGCTTTCTTT
TRBD2,TRBJ2-3,NA,17,TRBV5-1,CASSLPIAGGLRDTQYF,TGCGCCAGCAGCTTACCAATTGCGGGGGGGCTAAGAGATACGCAGTATTTT
TRBD1,TRBJ2-7,NA,16,TRBV6-1,CASSPSDRVFAYEQYF,TGTGCCAGCAGTCCGTCGGACAGGGTTTTTGCCTACGAGCAGTACTTC
TRBD2,TRBJ2-5,NA,15,TRBV11-1,CASSPQRGDKETQYF,TGTGCCAGCAGTCCACAGCGGGGGGATAAAGAGACCCAGTACTTC
NA,TRBJ2-1,NA,13,TRBV12-3/TRBV12-4,CASSFAGGIEQFF,TGTGCCAGCAGTTTTGCTGGCGGGATTGAGCAGTTCTTC
NA,TRBJ2-1,NA,14,TRBV5-6,CASSFGPTVDEQFF,TGTGCCAGCAGCTTCGGCCCGACAGTAGATGAGCAGTTCTTC
NA,TRBJ1-2,few,14,TRBV4-3,CASSQDLKGVGYTF,TGCGCCAGCAGCCAAGATCTGAAGGGAGTTGGCTACACCTTC
NA,TRBJ2-7,few,12,TRBV5-1,CASSSTGFGQYF,TGCGCCAGCAGCTCCACAGGCTTCGGGCAGTACTTC
TRBD2,TRBJ2-1,few,16,TRBV10-3,CAISVGGRLTYNEQFF,TGTGCCATCAGTGTGGGGGGGAGGTTGACCTACAATGAGCAGTTCTTC
NA,TRBJ2-4,few,14,TRBV29-1,CSVEDRVAKNIQYF,TGCAGCGTTGAGGATCGGGTAGCCAAAAACATTCAGTACTTC
TRBD1,TRBJ2-5,few,15,TRBV7-8,CASSSLGQVVETQYF,TGTGCCAGCAGCTCACTGGGACAGGTTGTCGAGACCCAGTACTTC
TRBD2,TRBJ2-1,NA,16,TRBV20-1,CSAREGTRFSYNEQFF,TGCAGTGCTAGGGAGGGGACTAGATTCTCCTACAATGAGCAGTTCTTC
TRBD1,TRBJ1-5,many,16,TRBV7-8,CASSRRRDRVRQPQHF,TGTGCCAGCAGCCGCAGACGGGACAGGGTGCGACAGCCCCAGCATTTT
NA,TRBJ1-6,NA,13,TRBV28,CASTHSYNSPLHF,TGTGCCAGCACCCACTCCTATAATTCACCCCTCCACTTT
TRBD2,TRBJ2-1,few,15,TRBV5-1,CASSDTSGGYNEQFF,TGCGCCAGCAGCGACACTAGCGGGGGCTACAATGAGCAGTTCTTC
NA,TRBJ2-3,few,15,TRBV20-1,CSARVRESPTDTQYF,TGCAGTGCTAGAGTCAGGGAGTCCCCCACAGATACGCAGTATTTT
NA,TRBJ2-2,many,14,TRBV7-9,CASSLPTNTGELFF,TGTGCCAGCAGCTTACCGACGAACACCGGGGAGCTGTTTTTT
NA,TRBJ2-1,few,11,TRBV16,CASQLVNEQFF,TGTGCCTCTCAGCTGGTCAATGAGCAGTTCTTC
NA,TRBJ1-5,NA,15,TRBV4-1,CASSQVAGVGQPQHF,TGCGCCAGCAGCCAAGTGGCAGGGGTCGGTCAGCCCCAGCATTTT
NA,TRBJ2-3,many,16,TRBV9,CASSAPPRNTTDTQYF,TGTGCCAGCAGCGCGCCCCCCCGCAACACCACAGATACGCAGTATTTT
TRBD2,TRBJ2-1,NA,13,TRBV7-3,CASSPWGGDEQFF,TGTGCCAGCAGCCCATGGGGGGGGGATGAGCAGTTCTTC
NA,TRBJ2-3,NA,15,TRBV12-3/TRBV12-4,CASSLARFNTDTQYF,TGTGCCAGCAGTTTAGCGAGGTTCAACACAGATACGCAGTATTTT
TRBD2,TRBJ2-7,NA,15,TRBV4-2,CASSQAGTSGYEQYF,TGTGCCAGCAGCCAGGCCGGGACTAGCGGATACGAGCAGTACTTC
NA,TRBJ2-3,few,16,TRBV4-1,CASSRDIGFGTDTQYF,TGCGCCAGCAGCCGCGATATCGGTTTTGGGACAGATACGCAGTATTTT
TRBD1,TRBJ2-7,few,14,TRBV12-3/TRBV12-4,CASRAQGESYEQYF,TGTGCCAGCAGAGCCCAGGGGGAGTCCTACGAGCAGTACTTC
NA,TRBJ2-1,NA,16,TRBV9,CASSVAPGIDYNEQFF,TGTGCCAGCAGCGTGGCTCCCGGGATCGACTACAATGAGCAGTTCTTC
NA,TRBJ2-1,NA,16,TRBV27,CASSLSWLVSYNEQFF,TGTGCCAGCAGTTTATCGTGGCTAGTCTCCTACAATGAGCAGTTCTTC
NA,TRBJ1-5,NA,15,TRBV4-2,CASSQDPARNQPQHF,TGTGCCAGCAGCCAAGATCCGGCACGCAATCAGCCCCAGCATTTT
NA,TRBJ1-5,NA,17,TRBV20-1,CSARDPLSGNSNQPQHF,TGCAGTGCTAGAGACCCCCTTTCGGGGAATAGCAATCAGCCCCAGCATTTT
NA,TRBJ2-2,NA,14,TRBV7-2,CASSLAGNAGELFF,TGTGCCAGCAGCTTAGCAGGGAACGCCGGGGAGCTGTTTTTT
NA,TRBJ1-1,NA,15,TRBV20-1,CSARDLSKGETEAFF,TGCAGTGCTAGAGATCTGTCTAAGGGGGAGACTGAAGCTTTCTTT
TRBD2,TRBJ2-5,NA,19,TRBV7-8,CASSHTEEREGGGGPTQYF,TGTGCCAGCAGCCATACTGAGGAGCGGGAGGGAGGAGGGGGCCCGACCCAGTACTTC
NA,TRBJ1-2,few,12,TRBV7-9,CASSRGPYGYTF,TGTGCCAGCAGCCGTGGACCTTATGGCTACACCTTC
NA,TRBJ2-3,NA,14,TRBV9,CASSVKMGTDTQYF,TGTGCCAGCAGCGTTAAGATGGGCACAGATACGCAGTATTTT
TRBD1,TRBJ1-4,NA,13,TRBV20-1,CSASGTANEKLFF,TGCAGTGCTTCCGGGACAGCTAATGAAAAACTGTTTTTT
NA,TRBJ2-7,NA,11,TRBV29-1,CSVGRNYEQYF,TGCAGCGTGGGTAGGAACTACGAGCAGTACTTC
TRBD1,TRBJ1-2,NA,13,TRBV7-9,CASSTRDRYGYTF,TGTGCCAGCAGTACCCGGGACAGATATGGCTACACCTTC
NA,TRBJ1-1,NA,13,TRBV7-2,CASSFGYQGEAFF,TGTGCCAGCAGCTTCGGGTATCAAGGGGAAGCTTTCTTT
NA,TRBJ2-5,NA,13,TRBV12-3/TRBV12-4,CASSAGLVRAQYF,TGTGCCAGCAGCGCCGGACTGGTCCGGGCCCAGTACTTC
NA,TRBJ1-5,NA,15,TRBV5-6,CASSLFWETDQPQHF,TGTGCCAGCAGCTTGTTTTGGGAGACGGATCAGCCCCAGCATTTT